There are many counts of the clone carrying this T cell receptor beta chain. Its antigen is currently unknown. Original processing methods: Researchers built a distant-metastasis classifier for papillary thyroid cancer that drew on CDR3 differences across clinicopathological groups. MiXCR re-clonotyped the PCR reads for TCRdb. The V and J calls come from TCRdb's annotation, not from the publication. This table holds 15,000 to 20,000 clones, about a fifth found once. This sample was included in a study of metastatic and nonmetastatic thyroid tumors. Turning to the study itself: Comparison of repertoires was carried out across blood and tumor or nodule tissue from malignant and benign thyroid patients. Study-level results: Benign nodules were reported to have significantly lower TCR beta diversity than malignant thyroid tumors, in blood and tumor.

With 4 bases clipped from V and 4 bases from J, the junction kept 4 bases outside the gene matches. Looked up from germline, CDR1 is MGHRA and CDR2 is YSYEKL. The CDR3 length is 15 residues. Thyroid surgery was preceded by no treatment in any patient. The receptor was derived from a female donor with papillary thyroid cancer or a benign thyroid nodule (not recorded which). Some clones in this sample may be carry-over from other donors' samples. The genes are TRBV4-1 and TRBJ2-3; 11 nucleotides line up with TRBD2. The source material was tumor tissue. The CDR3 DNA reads TGCGCCAGCAGCCGAGGACTAGCGGGTGCAGATACGCAGTATTTT. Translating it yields CASSRGLAGADTQYF.